These T cell receptor beta chains were read from a single sample in a study of blood T cells in healthy people across ages. TCRdb fed the 5' RACE reads into MiXCR, producing one record per CDR3 protein. The data contain around 1,600,000 distinct CDR3 sequences, about 45% of them singletons. Input material: blood. These receptors were taken from a woman aged 18-29 years in good health. Each CDR3 is given with its conserved first and last residue. D genes are given only for firm matches. Clone size is shown for a subset of rows, as once, few, many or a class of expanded clone.

d_call	v_call	j_call	clone_size	cdr3_nt	cdr3_aa
.	TRBV9	TRBJ2-5	few	TGTGCCAGCAGCGTAGCAGCGGACAGCTTTGAGACCCAGTACTTC	CASSVAADSFETQYF
.	TRBV25-1	TRBJ2-3	.	TGTGCCAGCAGTAACCCCCATCGGGTTGCGCAGTATTTT	CASSNPHRVAQYF
.	TRBV7-9	TRBJ1-3	once	TGTGCCAGCAGCTGGACTCAACTAAACACCATATATTTT	CASSWTQLNTIYF
TRBD1	TRBV12-5	TRBJ1-5	.	TGTGCTAGTGGTTTGGGGGGACAGGGCGGCAATCAGCCCCAGCATTTT	CASGLGGQGGNQPQHF
.	TRBV20-1	TRBJ1-1	few	TGCAGTGCTCAAACAGGGAGTCCTGAAGCTTTCTTT	CSAQTGSPEAFF
TRBD1	TRBV12-3/TRBV12-4	TRBJ2-7	.	TGTGCCAGCAGTTACCGGGACAGGGTCTCCTACGAGCAGAACTTC	CASSYRDRVSYEQNF
.	TRBV4-3	TRBJ2-1	few	TGCGCCAGCACGCCTGGACAGCTCAACTACAATGAGCAGTTCTTC	CASTPGQLNYNEQFF
.	TRBV7-9	TRBJ2-1	.	TGTGCCAGCAGCTTAGTTCTCTTGACGAGACCGGGTAAAGACAATGAGCAGTTCTTC	CASSLVLLTRPGKDNEQFF
.	TRBV12-3/TRBV12-4	TRBJ2-5	.	TGTGCCAGCATTGATGGGGTCCAAGAGACCCAGTACTTC	CASIDGVQETQYF
.	TRBV5-1	TRBJ1-1	.	TGCGCCAGCAATCCCTTCGGGCAGCCGAACACTGAAGCTTTCTTT	CASNPFGQPNTEAFF
.	TRBV5-1	TRBJ1-2	few	TGCGCCAGCAGCCCACTTGTTTCTGGCTACACCTTC	CASSPLVSGYTF
TRBD2	TRBV7-9	TRBJ2-5	few	TGTGCCACCTTAACACTAGCGGGGAGCCAAGAGACCCAGTACTTC	CATLTLAGSQETQYF
TRBD1	TRBV6-5	TRBJ1-5	.	TGTGCCAGCAGTCCCGAGGGGGCCCATAGCAATCAGCCCCAGCATTTT	CASSPEGAHSNQPQHF
.	TRBV28	TRBJ2-7	.	TGTGCCAGCAGTCCAATTGCCAGGGGCCCCTACGAGCAGTACTTC	CASSPIARGPYEQYF
TRBD2	TRBV14	TRBJ2-1	.	TGTGCCAGCAGCCAACCTTTTTTAGCGGGGTCTAACCTAAATGAGCAGTTCTTC	CASSQPFLAGSNLNEQFF
TRBD2	TRBV20-1	TRBJ2-7	.	TGCAGTTTCTGGACTAGCGGGACCTACGAGCAGTACTTC	CSFWTSGTYEQYF
TRBD1	TRBV27	TRBJ2-7	.	TGTGCCAGCAGTTCGGACAGGAGGTACGAGCAGTACTTC	CASSSDRRYEQYF
TRBD2	TRBV10-3	TRBJ2-1	few	TGTGCCATCAGTGCACTAGCGGGGGGTATGGATGAGCAGTTCTTC	CAISALAGGMDEQFF
.	TRBV10-3	TRBJ2-7	many	TGTGCCATCAGTGAGTCCAGGGGGGACTACGAGCAGTACTTC	CAISESRGDYEQYF
.	TRBV7-2	TRBJ2-2	once	TGTGCCAGCAGCTTAATGGCAGGACCTAACACCGGGGAGCTGTTTTTT	CASSLMAGPNTGELFF
.	TRBV4-1	TRBJ1-1	.	TGCGCCAGCAGCCTCGGAAGGGAAAGTCGCACTGAAGCTTTCTTT	CASSLGRESRTEAFF
.	TRBV6-2/TRBV6-3	TRBJ2-3	.	TGTGCCAGCAGTAACAGACAGATTCCAGATACGCAGTATTTT	CASSNRQIPDTQYF
TRBD1	TRBV2	TRBJ2-1	.	TGTGCCAGCAGAGTAACAGGGGACAATGAGCAGTTCTTC	CASRVTGDNEQFF
.	TRBV4-3	TRBJ1-6	.	TGCGCCAGAAGCCAAGTTCAGTACTATAATTCACCCCTCCACTTT	CARSQVQYYNSPLHF
TRBD1	TRBV20-1	TRBJ2-1	few	TGCAGTGCACCGGGACAGAGAGACAATGAGCAGTTCTTC	CSAPGQRDNEQFF